Each of the 23 T cell receptor beta chains below was sequenced from the same sample in a study of blood T cell repertoires in COVID-19. TCRdb's copy holds only in-frame clones and misses some; the assay was immunoSEQ multiplex PCR. The sample contains 150,000 or so clones, 84% of which appear only once. Sample: PBMCs or T cells enriched from blood (not recorded which). The receptors originated from a man aged 45-65 years who had recovered from COVID-19.

The chain uses TRBV7-2 and TRBJ1-2, with D uncertain. There are 16 residues in the CDR3. From germline, CDR1 is SGHTA and CDR2 FQGNSA. The V and J ends lost 2 bases and 3 bases respectively, with 16 bases between them. The CDR3, as DNA: TGTGCCAGCAGCTTATCTATGAGGAGTGGCGACTATGGCTACACCTTC. The encoded protein is CASSLSMRSGDYGYTF.

As DNA, the CDR3 is TGTGCCAGCAGATGGAGCGGGGGCTACACCTTC. The encoded protein is CASRWSGGYTF. The chain recombines TRBV5-4 with TRBJ1-2; D uncertain. This CDR3 comprises 11 residues. Germline CDR1 reads SGHNT; CDR2 reads YYREEE (reference sequence). Trimming cost V 5 bases and J 8 bases, with 10 bases left between them.

This clone was detected once. V is TRBV30 and J is TRBJ1-1; D ambiguous. V dropped 1 base and J dropped 3 bases, with 12 bases sitting between them. Per germline, CDR1 GTSNPN and CDR2 SVGIG (reference sequence). The CDR3 has 14 amino acids. The CDR3 DNA reads TGTGCCTGGAGTGGAGAACCTCCCCACACTGAAGCTTTCTTT. Translating gives CAWSGEPPHTEAFF. Together with reference TRBV30 and TRBJ1-1, the CDR3 gives the full variable domain: SQTIHQWPATLVQPVGSPLSLECTVEGTSNPNLYWYRQAAGRGLQLLFYSVGIGQISSEVPQNLSASRPQDRQFILSSKKLLLSDSGFYLCAWSGEPPHTEAFFGQGTRLTVV.

The chain employs TRBV9 and TRBJ1-3, with TRBD1 as a possible D gene (5 bases). This CDR3 is built from 19 residues. CDR1 is SGDLS and CDR2 is YYNGEE in the germline V gene. The V gene lost 1 base and the J gene lost 2 bases, with 22 bases spanning the gap. CDR3 sequence: CASSVPESTVTSPGNTIYF. The CDR3 coding sequence is TGTGCCAGCAGCGTACCGGAGTCGACAGTGACCTCGCCTGGAAACACCATATATTTT.

V gene TRBV27 combines with J gene TRBJ1-5, with D possibly TRBD1 on 6 matching bases. The CDR3 contains 15 residues. The V end was cut by 4 bases, the J end by 5 bases, with 15 bases between. Germline V lookup: CDR1 MNHEY, CDR2 SMNVEV (reference sequence). CDR3 nucleotide sequence: TGTGCCAGCAGTTCAGGGGTCCCGGGGCATCAGCCCCAGCATTTT. This codes for CASSSGVPGHQPQHF.

The chain couples TRBV30 to TRBJ1-1; 7 bases are shared with TRBD1. CDR1 GTSNPN and CDR2 SVGIG come from the germline V gene (reference sequence). The CDR3 spans 15 residues. V dropped 5 bases and J dropped 0; count of bases not matched to a gene: 9. CDR3 amino acids: CAWGKGAGVNTEAFF. The CDR3 DNA is TGTGCCTGGGGCAAGGGGGCAGGCGTGAACACTGAAGCTTTCTTT.

In nucleotides, the CDR3 is TGTGCCAGTAGTATCGCGCTTACTGGAAACACCATATATTTT. The encoded protein is CASSIALTGNTIYF. The chain has TRBV19 and TRBJ1-3, with D hard to call. The CDR3 totals 14 residues. Per germline, CDR1 LNHDA and CDR2 SQIVND (reference sequence). The germline V and J ends were trimmed by 3 bases and 2 bases, with 8 bases remaining between them.

The chain couples TRBV9 to TRBJ1-2; D not certain. The length of the CDR3 is 14 residues. Trimming stripped 0 bases from V and 10 bases from J, with 16 bases between. CDR1 is SGDLS and CDR2 is YYNGEE in the germline V gene. As DNA, the CDR3 is TGTGCCAGCAGCGTAGACGTGAGAGTTGCATCCTACACCTTC. Translating it yields CASSVDVRVASYTF.

This chain connects TRBV5-4 to TRBJ1-3; TRBD1 matches 7 bases. The germline CDR1 and CDR2 sequences are SGHNT and YYREEE (reference sequence). J gave up 0 bases and V 4 bases, and 13 bases lay outside the gene matches. CDR3 length: 18 residues. CDR3 nucleotide sequence: TGTGCCAGCAGCCCAGGGGCAGGGGGAATAATCTCTGGAAACACCATATATTTT. Translating it yields CASSPGAGGIISGNTIYF.

The rearrangement joins TRBV10-3 to TRBJ1-1; D unclear. CDR3 length: 12 amino acids. CDR1 is ENHRY and CDR2 is SYGVKD in the germline V gene. V lost 5 bases, J lost 4 bases, and 8 bases lay in between. This CDR3 is CAISTSTTEAFF. The CDR3 bases are TGTGCCATCAGTACTTCAACCACTGAAGCTTTCTTT.

The chain employs TRBV7-7 and TRBJ1-5; D is unresolved. Germline-derived CDR1 and CDR2 are SSHAT and FNYEAQ (reference sequence). The CDR3 sequence is 13 residues long. V dropped 1 base and J dropped 7 bases, with 8 bases sitting between them. The CDR3 loop reads CASSLGEGQPQHF. The CDR3 nucleotides read TGTGCCAGCAGCTTAGGGGAGGGCCAGCCCCAGCATTTT. The variable domain in full, completed from reference TRBV7-7 and TRBJ1-5, reads GAGVSQSPRYKVTKRGQDVTLRCDPISSHATLYWYQQALGQGPEFLTYFNYEAQPDKSGLPSDRFSAERPEGSISTLTIQRTEQRDSAMYRCASSLGEGQPQHFGDGTRLSIL.

This clone has only a few counts. CDR3 sequence: CASSQDRGYGYTF. For the CDR3, the DNA is TGTGCCAGCAGCCAAGACAGGGGCTATGGCTACACCTTC. This chain connects TRBV11-3 to TRBJ1-2; 8 nucleotides align to TRBD1. The CDR3 is 13 amino acids. The J segment lost 4 bases and the V segment lost 5 bases, leaving 3 bases of the junction unmatched. Per germline, CDR1 SGHNT and CDR2 YENEEA. Full variable domain (missing parts from reference TRBV11-3 and TRBJ1-2): EAGVVQSPRYKIIEKKQPVAFWCNPISGHNTLYWYLQNLGQGPELLIRYENEEAVDDSQLPKDRFSAERLKGVDSTLKIQPAELGDSAVYLCASSQDRGYGYTFGSGTRLTVV.

V is TRBV11-3 and J is TRBJ2-7; D is possibly TRBD1 (6 bases). The CDR3 has 13 amino acids. From germline, CDR1 is SGHNT and CDR2 YENEEA. V was trimmed by 4 bases and J by 6 bases, leaving 13 bases between them. The CDR3 reads CASSSQQGSEQYF. In DNA, the CDR3 is TGTGCCAGCAGCTCGCAACAGGGTTCCGAGCAGTACTTC.

The genes are TRBV9 and TRBJ1-2; TRBD1 is a possible D gene (5 bases). In germline, CDR1 is SGDLS, CDR2 YYNGEE. The CDR3 is made up of 15 amino acids. Trimming left V 4 bases short and J 2 bases short, with 15 bases between. CDR3 in DNA: TGTGCCAGCAGCCCCGGGGGAGGGCGGAACTATGGCTACACCTTC. It yields the protein CASSPGGGRNYGYTF.

The chain uses TRBV4-1 and TRBJ2-4, with D possibly matching TRBD1 (5 bases). This CDR3 comprises 15 residues. The ends were cut back, 1 base at V and 0 bases at J, with 7 bases in the middle. Germline lookup yields CDR1 MGHRA and CDR2 YSYEKL. This CDR3 is CASSQVTAAKNIQYF. Written as DNA, the CDR3 is TGCGCCAGCAGCCAAGTGACAGCAGCCAAAAACATTCAGTACTTC.

The CDR3 spells CSASQEYEQYF. CDR3 sequence (DNA): TGCAGTGCATCACAGGAGTACGAGCAGTACTTC. The chain employs TRBV20-1 and TRBJ2-7; perhaps TRBD1 as D (5 bases). The CDR3 contains 11 residues. V lost 6 bases and J 4 bases, leaving 10 bases between the germline ends. The germline V gene has CDR1 DFQATT and CDR2 SNEGSKA (reference sequence).

This sequence joins TRBV7-6 and TRBJ2-3; D possibly corresponds to TRBD1 (5 bases). Per germline, CDR1 SGHVS and CDR2 FNYEAQ. The germline V and J ends were trimmed by 5 bases and 1 base, with 10 bases remaining between them. The CDR3 totals 14 residues. The CDR3 bases are TGTGCCAGCAGCCCCGAAGGGGGCACAGATACGCAGTATTTT. Amino acids: CASSPEGGTDTQYF.

This chain connects TRBV5-5 to TRBJ1-4, with 9 bases matching TRBD1. The CDR3 totals 18 residues. The V gene end was trimmed by 2 bases and the J gene end by 2 bases; junction bases not matched to a gene: 10. Germline loops: CDR1 SGHKS, CDR2 YYEKEE (reference sequence). CDR3 residues: CASSFGQGSGSTNEKLFF. The DNA for the CDR3 is TGTGCCAGCAGCTTCGGACAGGGGTCAGGGTCGACTAATGAAAAACTGTTTTTT. The complete variable domain, with remaining parts taken from reference TRBV5-5 and TRBJ1-4, reads DAGVTQSPTHLIKTRGQQVTLRCSPISGHKSVSWYQQVLGQGPQFIFQYYEKEERGRGNFPDRFSARQFPNYSSELNVNALLLGDSALYLCASSFGQGSGSTNEKLFFGSGTQLSVL.

This chain uses TRBV6-6 with TRBJ2-7; D perhaps matches TRBD1 (6 bases). V lost 6 bases, J lost 0 bases, and 12 bases lay in between. CDR3 size: 14 residues. Germline-derived CDR1 and CDR2 are MNHNY and SVGAGI (reference sequence). DNA of the CDR3: TGTGCCAGCAGACGGACAGACCTCTCCTACGAGCAGTACTTC. Residues: CASRRTDLSYEQYF.

The rearrangement uses TRBV11-2 and TRBJ1-5, with 12 bases identical to TRBD1. The CDR3 covers 18 residues. Germline V CDR1 and CDR2: SGHAT, FQNNGV. V was pared by 5 bases and J by 3 bases, with 11 bases of the junction left unmatched. CDR3 coding DNA: TGTGCCAGCAGCCACCGGGACAGGGGGCGAGTTTTCAATCAGCCCCAGCATTTT. It encodes CASSHRDRGRVFNQPQHF.

The chain carries TRBV14 and TRBJ2-7; possibly TRBD1 for D (5 bases). CDR1 and CDR2 (germline): SGHDN, FVKESK. The CDR3 consists of 13 residues. Trimming removed 2 bases at V and 3 bases at J, with 8 bases between. This CDR3 is CASSQYQGYEQYF. The CDR3, as DNA: TGTGCCAGCAGCCAATATCAGGGCTACGAGCAGTACTTC. Supplemented by reference TRBV14 and TRBJ2-7, the full variable domain reads EAGVTQFPSHSVIEKGQTVTLRCDPISGHDNLYWYRRVMGKEIKFLLHFVKESKQDESGMPNNRFLAERTGGTYSTLKVQPAELEDSGVYFCASSQYQGYEQYFGPGTRLTVT.

This clone is a singleton in its sample. The V call is TRBV9, the J call TRBJ2-7; 9 bases map to TRBD1. The CDR3 runs to 14 residues. The V and J ends lost 4 bases and 3 bases, in that order; junction bases with no gene match: 5. Germline V gives CDR1 SGDLS, CDR2 YYNGEE. CDR3 sequence (DNA): TGTGCCAGCAGCCTCAGGACAGGGGACTACGAGCAGTACTTC. Its protein product is CASSLRTGDYEQYF.

V gene TRBV6-1 combines with J gene TRBJ1-6; unclear D gene. Germline-derived CDR1 and CDR2 are MNHNS and SASEGT. V was cut by 2 bases and J by 14 bases, with 13 bases left in between. The CDR3 runs 13 residues. This CDR3 is CASSENQVQTLHF. In nucleotides, the CDR3 is TGTGCCAGCAGTGAAAACCAGGTCCAGACCCTCCACTTT.